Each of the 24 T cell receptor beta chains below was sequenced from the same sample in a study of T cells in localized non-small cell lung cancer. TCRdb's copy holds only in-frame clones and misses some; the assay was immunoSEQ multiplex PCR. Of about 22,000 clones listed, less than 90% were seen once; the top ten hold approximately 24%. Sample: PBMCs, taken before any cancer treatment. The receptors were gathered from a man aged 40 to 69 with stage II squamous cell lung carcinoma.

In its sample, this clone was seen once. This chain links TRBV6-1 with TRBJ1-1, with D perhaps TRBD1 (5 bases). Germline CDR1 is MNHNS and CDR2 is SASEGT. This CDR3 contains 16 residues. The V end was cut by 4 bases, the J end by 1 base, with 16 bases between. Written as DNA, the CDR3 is TGTGCCAGCAGTGCGACTTCGGGCAGGGCGAACACTGAAGCTTTCTTT. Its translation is CASSATSGRANTEAFF.

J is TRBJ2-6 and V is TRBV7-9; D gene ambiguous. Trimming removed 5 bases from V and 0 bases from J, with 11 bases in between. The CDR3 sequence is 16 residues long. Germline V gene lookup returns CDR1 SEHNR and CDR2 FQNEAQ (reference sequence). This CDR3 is CASSPRMGSGANVLTF. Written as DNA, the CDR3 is TGTGCCAGCAGCCCACGGATGGGCTCTGGGGCCAACGTCCTGACTTTC.

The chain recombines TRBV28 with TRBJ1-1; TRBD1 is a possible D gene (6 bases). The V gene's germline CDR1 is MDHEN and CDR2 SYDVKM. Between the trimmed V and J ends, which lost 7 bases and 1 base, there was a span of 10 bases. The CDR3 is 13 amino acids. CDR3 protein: CASMDRENTEAFF. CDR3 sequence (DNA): TGTGCCAGCATGGACAGAGAGAACACTGAAGCTTTCTTT.

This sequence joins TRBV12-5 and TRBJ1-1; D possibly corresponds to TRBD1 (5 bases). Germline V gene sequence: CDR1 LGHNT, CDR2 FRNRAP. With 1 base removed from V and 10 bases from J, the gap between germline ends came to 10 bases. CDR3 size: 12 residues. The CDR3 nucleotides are TGTGCTAGTGGTTTGGACACAGGTCGAGCTTTCTTT. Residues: CASGLDTGRAFF.

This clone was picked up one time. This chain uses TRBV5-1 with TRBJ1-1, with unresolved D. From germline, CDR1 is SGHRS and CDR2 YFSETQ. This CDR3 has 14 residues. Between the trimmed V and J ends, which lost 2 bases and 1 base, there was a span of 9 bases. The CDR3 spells CASSFDGENTEAFF. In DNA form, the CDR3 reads TGCGCCAGCAGCTTCGACGGGGAGAACACTGAAGCTTTCTTT.

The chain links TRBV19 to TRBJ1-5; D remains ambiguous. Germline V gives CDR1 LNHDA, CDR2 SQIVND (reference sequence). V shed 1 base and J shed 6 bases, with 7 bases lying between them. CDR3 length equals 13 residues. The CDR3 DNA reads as TGTGCCAGTAGTATAGCACGGGGTCAGCCCCAGCATTTT. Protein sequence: CASSIARGQPQHF.

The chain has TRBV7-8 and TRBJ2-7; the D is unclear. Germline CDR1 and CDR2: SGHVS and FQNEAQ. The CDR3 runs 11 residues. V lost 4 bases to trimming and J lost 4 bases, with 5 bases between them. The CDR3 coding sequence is TGTGCCAGCAGCTCAGATTACGAGCAGTACTTC. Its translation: CASSSDYEQYF.

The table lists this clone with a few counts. CDR3 loop: CASSPWIAGGDEQFF. For the CDR3, the DNA is TGTGCCAGCAGCCCTTGGATAGCGGGAGGGGATGAGCAGTTCTTC. This sequence joins TRBV9 and TRBJ2-1; 11 bases agree with TRBD2. Trimming took 4 bases from V and 8 from J; bases not matched to a gene: 8. This CDR3 has 15 amino acids. Germline V gene data show CDR1 as SGDLS and CDR2 as YYNGEE.

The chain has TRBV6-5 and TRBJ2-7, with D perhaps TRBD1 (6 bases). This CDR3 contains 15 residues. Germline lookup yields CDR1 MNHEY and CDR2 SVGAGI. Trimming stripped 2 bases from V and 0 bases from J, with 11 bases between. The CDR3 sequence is CASSYGQGFSYEQYF. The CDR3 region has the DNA TGTGCCAGCAGTTACGGCCAGGGGTTCTCCTACGAGCAGTACTTC.

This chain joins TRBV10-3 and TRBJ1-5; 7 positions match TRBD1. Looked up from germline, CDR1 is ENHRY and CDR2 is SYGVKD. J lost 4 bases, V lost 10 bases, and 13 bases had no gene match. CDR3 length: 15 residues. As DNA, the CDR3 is TGTGCCACCACAGGGGAAGGGGGGAAAAATCAGCCCCAGCATTTT. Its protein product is CATTGEGGKNQPQHF.

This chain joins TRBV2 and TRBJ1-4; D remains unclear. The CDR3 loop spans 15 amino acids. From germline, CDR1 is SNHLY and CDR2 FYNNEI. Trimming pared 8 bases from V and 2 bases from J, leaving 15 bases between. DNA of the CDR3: TGTGCCAGCTTTTTGTCCGGAGTGACTAATGAAAAACTGTTTTTT. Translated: CASFLSGVTNEKLFF.

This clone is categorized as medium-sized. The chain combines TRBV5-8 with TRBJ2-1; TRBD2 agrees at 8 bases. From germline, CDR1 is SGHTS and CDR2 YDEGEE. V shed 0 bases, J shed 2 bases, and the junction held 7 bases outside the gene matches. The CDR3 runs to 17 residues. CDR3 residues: CASSLEGVGRAYNEQFF. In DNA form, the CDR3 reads TGTGCCAGCAGCTTGGAGGGCGTCGGGAGGGCCTACAATGAGCAGTTCTTC.

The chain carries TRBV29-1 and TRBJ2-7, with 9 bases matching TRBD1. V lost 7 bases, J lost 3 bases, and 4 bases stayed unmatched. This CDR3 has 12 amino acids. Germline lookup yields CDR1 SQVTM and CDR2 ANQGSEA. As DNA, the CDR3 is TGCAGCGGCAAGGGACAGGGCTACGAGCAGTACTTC. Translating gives CSGKGQGYEQYF.

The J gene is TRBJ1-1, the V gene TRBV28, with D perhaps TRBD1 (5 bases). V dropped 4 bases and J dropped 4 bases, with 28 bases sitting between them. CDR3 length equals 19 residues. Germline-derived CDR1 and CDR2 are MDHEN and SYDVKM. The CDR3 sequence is CASSSLYRQPEGGGTEAFF. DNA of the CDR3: TGTGCCAGCAGTTCCCTCTACAGACAGCCCGAAGGTGGTGGCACTGAAGCTTTCTTT.

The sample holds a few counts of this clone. CDR3 amino acids: CASSFSLDSPLHF. CDR3 sequence (DNA): TGTGCCAGCAGTTTTAGTTTAGATTCACCCCTCCACTTT. The chain joins TRBV7-9 to TRBJ1-6; D remains ambiguous. The V gene's germline CDR1 is SEHNR and CDR2 FQNEAQ (reference sequence). This CDR3 comprises 13 residues. Trimming stripped 6 bases from V and 8 bases from J, with 11 bases between.

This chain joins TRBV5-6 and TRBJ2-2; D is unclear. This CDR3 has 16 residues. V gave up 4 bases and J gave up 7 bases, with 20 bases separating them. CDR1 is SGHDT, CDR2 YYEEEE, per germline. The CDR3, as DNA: TGTGCCAGCAGCCAAATCGAGCAGACTTCCGGCGGGGAGCTGTTTTTT. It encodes CASSQIEQTSGGELFF.

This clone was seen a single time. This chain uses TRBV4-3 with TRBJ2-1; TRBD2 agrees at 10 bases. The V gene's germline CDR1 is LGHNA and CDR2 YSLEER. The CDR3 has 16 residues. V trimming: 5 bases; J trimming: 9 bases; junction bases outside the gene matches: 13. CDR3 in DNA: TGCGCCAGCAGCTTCTCGGGGAAGCGGGGGGGCACTGAGCAGTTCTTC. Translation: CASSFSGKRGGTEQFF.

CDR3 coding DNA: TGTGCCAGTAGTATAGACAGGGGGGCTGAAGCTTTCTTT. It is translated as CASSIDRGAEAFF. The V and J genes are TRBV19 and TRBJ1-1; 7 bases match TRBD1. Germline loops: CDR1 LNHDA, CDR2 SQIVND (reference sequence). The CDR3 loop spans 13 amino acids. V trimming: 0 bases; J trimming: 6 bases; junction bases outside the gene matches: 1.

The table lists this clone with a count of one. This CDR3 is CASSQDRRQGAWGNEQFF. The CDR3 DNA reads TGCGCCAGCAGCCAAGATCGGAGACAGGGGGCCTGGGGCAATGAGCAGTTCTTC. The gene calls are TRBV4-3 and TRBJ2-1, with 10 bases that match TRBD1. The trim removed 0 bases at V and 6 bases at J, leaving 11 bases unmatched. Germline lookup yields CDR1 LGHNA and CDR2 YSLEER. The CDR3 spans 18 residues.

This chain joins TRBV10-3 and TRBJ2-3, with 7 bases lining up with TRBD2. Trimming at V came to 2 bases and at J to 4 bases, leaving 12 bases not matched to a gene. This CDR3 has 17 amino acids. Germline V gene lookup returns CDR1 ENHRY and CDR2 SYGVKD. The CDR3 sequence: CAISENASGDLADTQYF. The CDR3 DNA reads TGTGCCATCAGTGAGAATGCGAGCGGGGATCTGGCAGATACGCAGTATTTT.

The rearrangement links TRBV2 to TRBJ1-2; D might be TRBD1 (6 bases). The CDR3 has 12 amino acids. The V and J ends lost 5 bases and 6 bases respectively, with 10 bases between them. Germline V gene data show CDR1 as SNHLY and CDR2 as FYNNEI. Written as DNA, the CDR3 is TGTGCCAGCAGTCCCGGGACAAATGGCTACACCTTC. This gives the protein CASSPGTNGYTF.

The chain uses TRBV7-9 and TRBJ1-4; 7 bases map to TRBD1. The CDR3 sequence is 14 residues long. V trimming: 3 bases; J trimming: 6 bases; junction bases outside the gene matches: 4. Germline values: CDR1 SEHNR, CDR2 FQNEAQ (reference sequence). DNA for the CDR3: TGTGCCAGCAGCTTCATAGGGGGCGATGAAAAACTGTTTTTT. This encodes CASSFIGGDEKLFF.

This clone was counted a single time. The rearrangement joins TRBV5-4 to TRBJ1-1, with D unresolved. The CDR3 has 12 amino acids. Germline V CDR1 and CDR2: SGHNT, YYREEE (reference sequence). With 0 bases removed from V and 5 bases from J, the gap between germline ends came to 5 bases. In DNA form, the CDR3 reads TGTGCCAGCAGCTTGGATGGGACTGAAGCTTTCTTT. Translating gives CASSLDGTEAFF.

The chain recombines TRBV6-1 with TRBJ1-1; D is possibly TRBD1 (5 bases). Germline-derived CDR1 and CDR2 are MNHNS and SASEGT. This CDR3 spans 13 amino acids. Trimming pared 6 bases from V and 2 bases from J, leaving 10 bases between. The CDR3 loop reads CASRTAKNTEAFF. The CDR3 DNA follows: TGTGCCAGCAGGACAGCTAAAAACACTGAAGCTTTCTTT.